The 7 T cell receptor beta chains below come from one sample, sequenced in a study of glioma-infiltrating T cells after dendritic cell vaccination. Profiled with immunoSEQ multiplex PCR; TCRdb holds only in-frame clones, not every one. The sample consists of tens of thousands of clones, around four fifths of them appearing once. The material was blood, obtained before dendritic cell vaccination. These receptors all come from a human donor with glioblastoma.

J is TRBJ2-6 and V is TRBV30; D remains unclear. Germline CDR1 is GTSNPN and CDR2 is SVGIG (reference sequence). This CDR3 region has 14 residues. Deletions cut 2 bases from V and 2 bases from J, with 7 bases between. The CDR3 here is CAWSPPPGANVLTF. CDR3 DNA: TGTGCCTGGAGTCCCCCTCCTGGGGCCAACGTCCTGACTTTC.

This chain uses TRBV5-1 with TRBJ1-6, with 7 bases identical to TRBD1. Per germline, CDR1 SGHRS and CDR2 YFSETQ. CDR3 size: 17 residues. V dropped 4 bases and J dropped 1; count of bases not matched to a gene: 8. The CDR3 sequence: CASSRRQGASYNSPLHF. The DNA for the CDR3 is TGCGCCAGCAGCAGAAGACAGGGCGCTTCCTATAATTCACCCCTCCACTTT.

The chain joins TRBV5-5 to TRBJ2-1; maybe TRBD1 (6 bases). CDR1 is SGHKS, CDR2 YYEKEE, per germline (reference sequence). V gave up 0 bases and J gave up 5 bases, with 9 bases separating them. The length of the CDR3 is 14 residues. CDR3 coding DNA: TGTGCCAGCAGCTTGGACAGGGCGAACAATGAGCAGTTCTTC. Its translation: CASSLDRANNEQFF.

The rearrangement links TRBV11-3 to TRBJ2-5; TRBD1 aligns across 9 bases. CDR3 length equals 15 residues. V shed 5 bases, J shed 5 bases, and the junction held 9 bases outside the gene matches. The germline CDR1 and CDR2 sequences are SGHNT and YENEEA. The CDR3 DNA follows: TGTGCCAGCAGCCCTAGCTGGACAGGGGATGAGACCCAGTACTTC. This gives the protein CASSPSWTGDETQYF.

This clone was seen more than once but under ten times. V is TRBV10-1 and J is TRBJ2-5; D is possibly TRBD1 (5 bases). CDR3 length: 13 residues. Deletions cut 2 bases from V and 3 bases from J, with 7 bases between. CDR1 and CDR2 (germline): WNHNN, SYGVQD (reference sequence). CDR3 nucleotide sequence: TGCGCCAGCAGTGAGACAGGCAAAGAGACCCAGTACTTC. Its translation is CASSETGKETQYF.

This clone was recorded only once. The chain employs TRBV20-1 and TRBJ2-3, with no clear D. The V end lost 5 bases, the J end lost 2 bases, and 5 bases lay between the germline ends. This CDR3 is 11 amino acids long. Germline assignment: CDR1 DFQATT and CDR2 SNEGSKA (reference sequence). CDR3 DNA: TGCAGTGCTGTCTTCACAGATACGCAGTATTTT. Protein sequence: CSAVFTDTQYF.

The chain has TRBV10-3 and TRBJ1-2; D is ambiguous. Deletions cut 1 base from V and 8 bases from J, with 8 bases between. Germline V gene sequence: CDR1 ENHRY, CDR2 SYGVKD. The CDR3 loop spans 12 amino acids. CDR3 DNA sequence: TGTGCCATCAGTGAGTTCTTGGAGGGCTACACCTTC. Translating gives CAISEFLEGYTF.